Listed below are T cell receptor beta chains from one sample, sequenced in a study of blood T cell repertoires in COVID-19. The data were produced by immunoSEQ multiplex PCR, yet TCRdb's version contains in-frame clones alone and is incomplete. The sample includes 130,000 or so clones, roughly 81% of them seen just once. Sequencing used PBMCs or T cells enriched from blood (not recorded which). Receptors originate from a woman aged 45-65 years with acute COVID-19. The CDR3 runs from the conserved cysteine through the conserved F or W. The order of the fields is clone size, V gene, J gene, D gene, CDR3 length, CDR3 DNA, CDR3 protein. A D gene is named only where the DNA matches it firmly. Only part of the rows carry a size: once, few, many, or a class if the clone is expanded.

clone size: once; V gene: TRBV3-1/TRBV3-2; J gene: TRBJ2-1; D gene: TRBD2; CDR3 length: 15; CDR3 DNA: TGTGCCAGCAGCCTTTCTAGCGGGAGGGCCAGGGAGCAGTTCTTC; CDR3 protein: CASSLSSGRAREQFF
clone size: -; V gene: TRBV27; J gene: TRBJ2-3; D gene: TRBD2; CDR3 length: 15; CDR3 DNA: TGTGCCAGCAGTCACCTAGCGGTTAGCACAGATACGCAGTATTTT; CDR3 protein: CASSHLAVSTDTQYF
clone size: -; V gene: TRBV7-3; J gene: TRBJ2-2; D gene: TRBD2; CDR3 length: 17; CDR3 DNA: TGTGCCAGCAGCTCCTCGGGACTAGCGGCGAACACCGGGGAGCTGTTTTTT; CDR3 protein: CASSSSGLAANTGELFF
clone size: few; V gene: TRBV19; J gene: TRBJ1-5; D gene: -; CDR3 length: 16; CDR3 DNA: TGTGCCAGTAGTCCCGGTCCCGGACAGAGAGGTCAGCCCCAGCATTTT; CDR3 protein: CASSPGPGQRGQPQHF
clone size: -; V gene: TRBV10-3; J gene: TRBJ2-2; D gene: -; CDR3 length: 13; CDR3 DNA: TGTGCCATCAGGAGACAGGACCCCGGGGAGCTGTTTTTT; CDR3 protein: CAIRRQDPGELFF
clone size: -; V gene: TRBV11-3; J gene: TRBJ1-1; D gene: -; CDR3 length: 13; CDR3 DNA: TGTGCCAGCAGCTTAGAGGAGTCCACTGAAGCTTTCTTT; CDR3 protein: CASSLEESTEAFF
clone size: -; V gene: TRBV19; J gene: TRBJ1-5; D gene: -; CDR3 length: 13; CDR3 DNA: TGTGCCAGTAGTATAGGACCGAGGCAGCCCCAGCATTTT; CDR3 protein: CASSIGPRQPQHF
clone size: -; V gene: TRBV5-4; J gene: TRBJ2-5; D gene: TRBD1; CDR3 length: 13; CDR3 DNA: TGTGCCAGCAGCTCGACAGGGAAAGAGACCCAGTACTTC; CDR3 protein: CASSSTGKETQYF
clone size: -; V gene: TRBV27; J gene: TRBJ2-1; D gene: TRBD2; CDR3 length: 19; CDR3 DNA: TGTGCCAGCACCACTGGGGCTAGCGGGAGAGGAAGCTCCTACAATGAGCAGTTCTTC; CDR3 protein: CASTTGASGRGSSYNEQFF
clone size: -; V gene: TRBV3-1/TRBV3-2; J gene: TRBJ1-5; D gene: TRBD1; CDR3 length: 14; CDR3 DNA: TGTGCCAGCAGCTTCCAGGGGGCGCGACAGCCCCAGCATTTT; CDR3 protein: CASSFQGARQPQHF
clone size: -; V gene: TRBV15; J gene: TRBJ2-3; D gene: TRBD1; CDR3 length: 16; CDR3 DNA: TGTGCCACCAGCACTCCGGGACAGGGGTATGAGGATACGCAGTATTTT; CDR3 protein: CATSTPGQGYEDTQYF
clone size: -; V gene: TRBV6-2/TRBV6-3; J gene: TRBJ2-2; D gene: TRBD1; CDR3 length: 15; CDR3 DNA: TGTGCCAGCAGTCAACAGGGGGCTGGGACCGGGGAGCTGTTTTTT; CDR3 protein: CASSQQGAGTGELFF
clone size: -; V gene: TRBV7-9; J gene: TRBJ1-4; D gene: TRBD1; CDR3 length: 15; CDR3 DNA: TGTGCCAGCAGCCAGGACAGGGGGTTCTATGAAAAACTGTTTTTT; CDR3 protein: CASSQDRGFYEKLFF
clone size: -; V gene: TRBV25-1; J gene: TRBJ1-6; D gene: -; CDR3 length: 14; CDR3 DNA: TGTGCCAGCAGTCAGGCAACAGGGAATTCACCCCTCCACTTT; CDR3 protein: CASSQATGNSPLHF
clone size: -; V gene: TRBV10-2; J gene: TRBJ1-6; D gene: TRBD1; CDR3 length: 13; CDR3 DNA: TGCGCCAGTACCGGGACAGGATCTTCACCCCTCCACTTT; CDR3 protein: CASTGTGSSPLHF
clone size: -; V gene: TRBV19; J gene: TRBJ2-5; D gene: -; CDR3 length: 16; CDR3 DNA: TGTGCCAGTAGGAGTGCAAGAACGGGCCGGGGAGAGACCCAGTACTTC; CDR3 protein: CASRSARTGRGETQYF
clone size: -; V gene: TRBV7-9; J gene: TRBJ1-3; D gene: TRBD1; CDR3 length: 15; CDR3 DNA: TGTGCCAGCAGCTCGGACAGGGTCAAGGGAAACACCATATATTTT; CDR3 protein: CASSSDRVKGNTIYF
clone size: -; V gene: TRBV29-1; J gene: TRBJ2-7; D gene: -; CDR3 length: 13; CDR3 DNA: TGCAGCGTTGCACAGACGCTCTCCTACGAGCAGTACTTC; CDR3 protein: CSVAQTLSYEQYF
clone size: -; V gene: TRBV27; J gene: TRBJ2-1; D gene: TRBD2; CDR3 length: 16; CDR3 DNA: TGTGCCAGCAGTAGTCTTAGCGGGAGCTCCTACAATGAGCAGTTCTTC; CDR3 protein: CASSSLSGSSYNEQFF
clone size: -; V gene: TRBV11-3; J gene: TRBJ1-1; D gene: TRBD1; CDR3 length: 13; CDR3 DNA: TGTGCCACCGGGACAGGGATGAACACTGAAGCTTTCTTT; CDR3 protein: CATGTGMNTEAFF
clone size: few; V gene: TRBV27; J gene: TRBJ1-2; D gene: TRBD1; CDR3 length: 13; CDR3 DNA: TGTGCCAGCAGTTTCCGGGACAGGGATGGCTACACCTTC; CDR3 protein: CASSFRDRDGYTF
clone size: -; V gene: TRBV18; J gene: TRBJ2-7; D gene: -; CDR3 length: 14; CDR3 DNA: TGTGCCAGCTCACCACCGGGAGGCCCTCGCGAGCAGTACTTC; CDR3 protein: CASSPPGGPREQYF
clone size: -; V gene: TRBV6-1; J gene: TRBJ1-6; D gene: TRBD1; CDR3 length: 17; CDR3 DNA: TGTGCCAGCAGTGCCGTCCGACAGGGGAAGACTAATTCACCCCTCCACTTT; CDR3 protein: CASSAVRQGKTNSPLHF
clone size: -; V gene: TRBV7-2; J gene: TRBJ1-1; D gene: -; CDR3 length: 13; CDR3 DNA: TGTGCCAGCAGCACGGACATGAACACTGAAGCTTTCTTT; CDR3 protein: CASSTDMNTEAFF
clone size: -; V gene: TRBV15; J gene: TRBJ2-6; D gene: -; CDR3 length: 17; CDR3 DNA: TGTGCCACCAGCAGAGATGTCGGGATCTCTGGGGCCAACGTCCTGACTTTC; CDR3 protein: CATSRDVGISGANVLTF
clone size: -; V gene: TRBV30; J gene: TRBJ1-1; D gene: -; CDR3 length: 13; CDR3 DNA: TGTGCCTGGATGTACCAGGGGAACACTGAAGCTTTCTTT; CDR3 protein: CAWMYQGNTEAFF
clone size: -; V gene: TRBV6-5; J gene: TRBJ1-4; D gene: -; CDR3 length: 15; CDR3 DNA: TGTGCCAGCAGGGGCCAGACAGGAGCCACCTCAAAACTGTTTTTT; CDR3 protein: CASRGQTGATSKLFF
clone size: once; V gene: TRBV7-9; J gene: TRBJ2-1; D gene: TRBD2; CDR3 length: 14; CDR3 DNA: TGTGCCAGCAGTCGACTAGCGGGACCTAATGAGCAGTTCTTC; CDR3 protein: CASSRLAGPNEQFF
clone size: -; V gene: TRBV4-1; J gene: TRBJ2-5; D gene: TRBD1; CDR3 length: 14; CDR3 DNA: TGCGCCAGCAGCCAAGGACAGGGTCGGAAGACCCAGTACTTC; CDR3 protein: CASSQGQGRKTQYF
clone size: -; V gene: TRBV2; J gene: TRBJ2-3; D gene: TRBD2; CDR3 length: 15; CDR3 DNA: TGTGCCAGCAGTGATGTTTCGGGGGGGCTAGTTACGCAGTATTTT; CDR3 protein: CASSDVSGGLVTQYF
clone size: -; V gene: TRBV5-1; J gene: TRBJ2-4; D gene: TRBD1; CDR3 length: 14; CDR3 DNA: TGCGCCAGCAGCTGGACAGGGGACAAAAACATTCAGTACTTC; CDR3 protein: CASSWTGDKNIQYF
clone size: -; V gene: TRBV19; J gene: TRBJ2-7; D gene: -; CDR3 length: 17; CDR3 DNA: TGTGCCAGTAGTATCGGTGTCGGGGGGCTAGTCTCCTACGAGCAGTACTTC; CDR3 protein: CASSIGVGGLVSYEQYF
clone size: -; V gene: TRBV7-9; J gene: TRBJ1-4; D gene: TRBD1; CDR3 length: 14; CDR3 DNA: TGTGCCAGCAGCCCCAGGGGGCTCCGGGGGAAACTGTTTTTT; CDR3 protein: CASSPRGLRGKLFF
clone size: few; V gene: TRBV15; J gene: TRBJ2-7; D gene: TRBD1; CDR3 length: 14; CDR3 DNA: TGTGCCACCAGCAGAGAAGGGACAGACTACGAGCAGTACTTC; CDR3 protein: CATSREGTDYEQYF
clone size: few; V gene: TRBV12-3/TRBV12-4; J gene: TRBJ1-2; D gene: -; CDR3 length: 13; CDR3 DNA: TGTGCCAGCAGGGCCACAGCTAACTATGGCTACACCTTC; CDR3 protein: CASRATANYGYTF
clone size: -; V gene: TRBV19; J gene: TRBJ1-2; D gene: TRBD1; CDR3 length: 16; CDR3 DNA: TGTGCCAGTAGTACCGGAACCGGGACAGGGAGATTCGGCTACACCTTC; CDR3 protein: CASSTGTGTGRFGYTF
clone size: -; V gene: TRBV19; J gene: TRBJ2-5; D gene: TRBD2; CDR3 length: 17; CDR3 DNA: TGTGCCAGTAGAGGGACTAGCGGGCCCAATCCACAAGAGACCCAGTACTTC; CDR3 protein: CASRGTSGPNPQETQYF
clone size: -; V gene: TRBV6-5; J gene: TRBJ1-2; D gene: -; CDR3 length: 15; CDR3 DNA: TGTGCCAGCAGTTACTCGAGCCTTGCTAACTATGGCTACACCTTC; CDR3 protein: CASSYSSLANYGYTF
clone size: -; V gene: TRBV5-1; J gene: TRBJ2-2; D gene: TRBD2; CDR3 length: 18; CDR3 DNA: TGCGCCAGCCAACTGAGTAATCGGGACTACCTGAACACCGGGGAGCTGTTTTTT; CDR3 protein: CASQLSNRDYLNTGELFF
clone size: -; V gene: TRBV5-4; J gene: TRBJ2-5; D gene: -; CDR3 length: 15; CDR3 DNA: TGTGCCAGCAGCTTGGCCAGGGCCAACCAAGAGACCCAGTACTTC; CDR3 protein: CASSLARANQETQYF
clone size: -; V gene: TRBV5-1; J gene: TRBJ2-6; D gene: -; CDR3 length: 18; CDR3 DNA: TGCGCCAGCCACGAAGAAGAACTGCGAAGCTCTGGGGCCAACGTCCTGACTTTC; CDR3 protein: CASHEEELRSSGANVLTF
clone size: -; V gene: TRBV2; J gene: TRBJ2-5; D gene: TRBD2; CDR3 length: 14; CDR3 DNA: TGTGCCAGCAGTGAAGTACTAGCGGACAAGACCCAGTACTTC; CDR3 protein: CASSEVLADKTQYF
clone size: -; V gene: TRBV13; J gene: TRBJ2-3; D gene: -; CDR3 length: 15; CDR3 DNA: TGTGCCAGCAGCGAAAGTGTACGGGAGAGGGGTACGCAGTATTTT; CDR3 protein: CASSESVRERGTQYF
clone size: few; V gene: TRBV11-2; J gene: TRBJ1-5; D gene: TRBD1; CDR3 length: 13; CDR3 DNA: TGTGCCAGCAGCCCAGGGGGAGGACAGCCCCAGCATTTT; CDR3 protein: CASSPGGGQPQHF
clone size: -; V gene: TRBV7-9; J gene: TRBJ2-2; D gene: TRBD1; CDR3 length: 15; CDR3 DNA: TGTGCCAGCAAGGGACAGGGCCCTAGGACCGGGGAGCTGTTTTTT; CDR3 protein: CASKGQGPRTGELFF
clone size: -; V gene: TRBV6-5; J gene: TRBJ2-1; D gene: TRBD2; CDR3 length: 16; CDR3 DNA: TGTGCCAGCAGTTACGGGACTAGCGGGAGTAAAGATGAGCAGTTCTTC; CDR3 protein: CASSYGTSGSKDEQFF
clone size: once; V gene: TRBV3-1/TRBV3-2; J gene: TRBJ2-1; D gene: TRBD2; CDR3 length: 16; CDR3 DNA: TGTGCCAGCAGCCAATCTTCAAGCGGGAGGACGGGAGAGCAGTTCTTC; CDR3 protein: CASSQSSSGRTGEQFF